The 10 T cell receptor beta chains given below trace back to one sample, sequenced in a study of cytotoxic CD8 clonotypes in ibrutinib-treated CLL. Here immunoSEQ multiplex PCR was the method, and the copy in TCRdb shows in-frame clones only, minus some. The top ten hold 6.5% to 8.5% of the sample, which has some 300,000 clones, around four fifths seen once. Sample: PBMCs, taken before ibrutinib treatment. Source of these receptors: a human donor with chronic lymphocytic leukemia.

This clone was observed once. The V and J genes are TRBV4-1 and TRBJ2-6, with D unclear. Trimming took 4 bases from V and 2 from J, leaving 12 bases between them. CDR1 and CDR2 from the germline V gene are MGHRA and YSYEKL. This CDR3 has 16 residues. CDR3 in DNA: TGCGCCAGCAGCCCGGTACAACCGGCTGGGGCCAACGTCCTGACTTTC. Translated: CASSPVQPAGANVLTF.

CDR3 sequence: CASSQGWPTEAFF. Written as DNA, the CDR3 is TGTGCCAGCAGTCAGGGGTGGCCAACTGAAGCTTTCTTT. This chain uses TRBV28 with TRBJ1-1; possible D gene TRBD1, 6 bases. Germline assignment: CDR1 MDHEN and CDR2 SYDVKM. The CDR3 runs 13 residues. V lost 5 bases and J lost 5, with 12 bases in between.

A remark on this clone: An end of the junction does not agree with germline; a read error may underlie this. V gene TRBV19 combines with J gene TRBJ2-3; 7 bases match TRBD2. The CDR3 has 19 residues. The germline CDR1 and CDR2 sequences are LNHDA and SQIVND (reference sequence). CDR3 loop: CASRAWIQTGGGSTDTQYF. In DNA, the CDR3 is TGTGCCAGTAGGGCGTGGATTCAGACTGGTGGCGGGAGCACGGATACGCAGTATTTT.

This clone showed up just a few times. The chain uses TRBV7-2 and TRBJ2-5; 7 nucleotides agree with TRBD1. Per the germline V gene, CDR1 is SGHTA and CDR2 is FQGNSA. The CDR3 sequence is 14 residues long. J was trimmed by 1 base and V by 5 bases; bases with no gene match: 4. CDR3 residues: CASSRDSLQETQYF. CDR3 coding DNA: TGTGCCAGCAGCCGGGACAGCCTCCAAGAGACCCAGTACTTC.

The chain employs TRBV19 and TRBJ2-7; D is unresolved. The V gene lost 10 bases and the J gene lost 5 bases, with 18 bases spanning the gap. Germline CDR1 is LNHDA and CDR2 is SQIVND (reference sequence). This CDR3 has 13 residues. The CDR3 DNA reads TGTGCCACTACGGGTATATCGTACCACGAGCAGTACTTC. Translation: CATTGISYHEQYF.

Written as DNA, the CDR3 is TGTGCCAGCAGCATTACGGGCTCCTTCGGAAACATTCAGTACTTC. Translation gives CASSITGSFGNIQYF. The V and J genes are TRBV11-2 and TRBJ2-4; D not resolved. The ends were cut back, 5 bases at V and 6 bases at J, with 17 bases in the middle. This CDR3 is 15 amino acids long. CDR1 and CDR2 from the germline V gene are SGHAT and FQNNGV.

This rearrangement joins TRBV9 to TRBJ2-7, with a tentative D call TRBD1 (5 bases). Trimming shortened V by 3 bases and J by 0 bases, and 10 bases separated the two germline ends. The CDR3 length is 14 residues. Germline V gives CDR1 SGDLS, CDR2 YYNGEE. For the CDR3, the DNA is TGTGCCAGCAGCGCCAAGGACAACTCCTACGAGCAGTACTTC. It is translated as CASSAKDNSYEQYF.

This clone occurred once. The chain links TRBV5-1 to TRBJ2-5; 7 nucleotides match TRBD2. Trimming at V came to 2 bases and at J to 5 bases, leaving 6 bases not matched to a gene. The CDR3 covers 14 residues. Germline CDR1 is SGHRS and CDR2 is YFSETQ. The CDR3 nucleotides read TGCGCCAGCAGCTTCCAAGCGGGATACGAGACCCAGTACTTC. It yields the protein CASSFQAGYETQYF. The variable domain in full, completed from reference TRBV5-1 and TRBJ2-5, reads KAGVTQTPRYLIKTRGQQVTLSCSPISGHRSVSWYQQTPGQGLQFLFEYFSETQRNKGNFPGRFSGRQFSNSRSEMNVSTLELGDSALYLCASSFQAGYETQYFGPGTRLLVL.

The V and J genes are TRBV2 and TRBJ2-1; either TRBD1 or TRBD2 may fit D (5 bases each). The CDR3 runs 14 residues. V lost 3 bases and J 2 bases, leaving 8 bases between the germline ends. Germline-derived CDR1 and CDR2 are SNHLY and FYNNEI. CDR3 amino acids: CASSDGGPYNEQFF. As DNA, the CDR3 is TGTGCCAGCAGTGATGGGGGTCCCTACAATGAGCAGTTCTTC. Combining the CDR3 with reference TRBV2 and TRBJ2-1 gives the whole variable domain EPEVTQTPSHQVTQMGQEVILRCVPISNHLYFYWYRQILGQKVEFLVSFYNNEISEKSEIFDDQFSVERPDGSNFTLKIRSTKLEDSAMYFCASSDGGPYNEQFFGPGTRLTVL.

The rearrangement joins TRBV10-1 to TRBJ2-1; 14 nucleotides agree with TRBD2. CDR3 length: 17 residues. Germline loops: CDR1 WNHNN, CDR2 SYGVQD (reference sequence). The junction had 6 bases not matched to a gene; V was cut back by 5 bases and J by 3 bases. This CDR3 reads CASSSGTSGRGYNEQFF. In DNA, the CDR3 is TGCGCCAGCAGTTCCGGGACTAGCGGGAGAGGCTACAATGAGCAGTTCTTC.